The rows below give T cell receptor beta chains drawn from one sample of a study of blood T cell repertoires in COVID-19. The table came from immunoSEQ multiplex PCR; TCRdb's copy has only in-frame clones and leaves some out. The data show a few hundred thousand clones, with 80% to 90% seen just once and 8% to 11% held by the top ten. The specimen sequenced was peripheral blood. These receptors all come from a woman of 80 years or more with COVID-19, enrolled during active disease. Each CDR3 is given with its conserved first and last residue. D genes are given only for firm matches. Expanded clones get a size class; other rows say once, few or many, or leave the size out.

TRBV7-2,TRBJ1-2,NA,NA,CASSSGPNYGYTF,TGTGCCAGCAGCTCAGGGCCTAACTATGGCTACACCTTC
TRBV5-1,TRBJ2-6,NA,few,CASRTGGSHSGANVLTF,TGCGCCAGCCGGACTGGAGGGTCCCACTCTGGGGCCAACGTCCTGACTTTC
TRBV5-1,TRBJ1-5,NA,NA,CASSPDGTKSQPQHF,TGCGCCAGCAGCCCGGACGGGACAAAAAGTCAGCCCCAGCATTTT
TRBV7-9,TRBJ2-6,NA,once,CASSRPARGANVLTF,TGTGCCAGCAGCCGACCCGCGAGGGGGGCCAACGTCCTGACTTTC
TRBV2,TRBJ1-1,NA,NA,CASSPPDSWNTEAFF,TGTGCCAGCAGTCCCCCGGACAGTTGGAACACTGAAGCTTTCTTT
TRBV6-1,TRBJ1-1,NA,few,CASSEIVASNTEAFF,TGTGCCAGCAGTGAAATCGTGGCCTCGAACACTGAAGCTTTCTTT
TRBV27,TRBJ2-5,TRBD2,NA,CASSLYKGLAGGRQETQYF,TGTGCCAGCAGTTTATACAAAGGATTAGCGGGGGGGCGGCAAGAGACCCAGTACTTC
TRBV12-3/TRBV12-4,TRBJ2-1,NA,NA,CASSLLDEQFF,TGTGCCAGCAGTCTTCTCGATGAGCAGTTCTTC
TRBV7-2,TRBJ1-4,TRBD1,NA,CASRDRSNEKLFF,TGTGCCAGCAGGGACAGGTCTAATGAAAAACTGTTTTTT
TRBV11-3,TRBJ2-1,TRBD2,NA,CASSLASLAGGPYNEQFF,TGTGCCAGCAGCTTAGCCTCCTTGGCGGGGGGACCGTACAATGAGCAGTTCTTC
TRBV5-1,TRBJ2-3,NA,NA,CASSLQGSGTDTQYF,TGCGCCAGCAGCTTGCAGGGATCCGGCACAGATACGCAGTATTTT
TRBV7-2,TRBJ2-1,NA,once,CASSGGGGGYNEQFF,TGTGCCAGCAGCGGTGGGGGCGGGGGATACAATGAGCAGTTCTTC
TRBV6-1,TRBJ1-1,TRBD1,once,CASSESRGLSTEAFF,TGTGCCAGCAGTGAGTCCAGGGGGCTGAGCACTGAAGCTTTCTTT
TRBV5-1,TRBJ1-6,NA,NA,CASSLSLQSVNGSPLHF,TGCGCCAGCAGCTTGTCGTTACAGTCTGTCAATGGTTCACCCCTCCACTTT
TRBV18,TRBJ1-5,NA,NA,CASSPNYGSQPQHF,TGTGCCAGCTCACCAAACTATGGTTCACAGCCCCAGCATTTT
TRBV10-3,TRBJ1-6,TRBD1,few,CAISAATGSNSPLHF,TGTGCCATCAGTGCCGCGACAGGGTCCAATTCACCCCTCCACTTT
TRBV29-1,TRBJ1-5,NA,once,CSVISPGKPQHF,TGCAGCGTCATTAGCCCCGGCAAGCCCCAGCATTTT
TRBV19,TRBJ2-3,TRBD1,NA,CASQTGGITDTQYF,TGTGCCAGTCAGACAGGGGGGATCACAGATACGCAGTATTTT
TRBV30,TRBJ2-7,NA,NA,CAWSVGSAYEQYF,TGTGCCTGGAGTGTAGGGAGCGCCTACGAGCAGTACTTC
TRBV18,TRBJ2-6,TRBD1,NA,CASSPGQGTGANVLTF,TGTGCCAGCTCACCAGGACAGGGAACGGGGGCCAACGTCCTGACTTTC
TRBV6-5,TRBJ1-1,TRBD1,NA,CASTRSGTGATEAFF,TGTGCCAGCACCCGATCCGGGACAGGGGCCACTGAAGCTTTCTTT
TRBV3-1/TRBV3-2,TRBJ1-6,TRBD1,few,CASSHTAQGANNSPLHF,TGTGCCAGCAGCCATACGGCTCAGGGGGCTAATAATTCACCCCTCCACTTT
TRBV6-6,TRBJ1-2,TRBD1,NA,CASIRTGGESAGYTF,TGTGCCAGCATACGGACAGGGGGCGAATCGGCTGGCTACACCTTC
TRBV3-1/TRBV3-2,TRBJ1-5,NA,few,CASSLNYQGGGNQPQHF,TGTGCCAGCAGCCTAAACTATCAGGGAGGGGGCAATCAGCCCCAGCATTTT
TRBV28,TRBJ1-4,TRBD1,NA,CASSGGNNEKLFF,TGTGCCAGCTCAGGGGGCAATAATGAAAAACTGTTTTTT
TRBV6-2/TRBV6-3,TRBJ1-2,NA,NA,CASSGTIGTLLGYTF,TGTGCCAGCAGCGGGACAATAGGGACCCTCCTCGGCTACACCTTC
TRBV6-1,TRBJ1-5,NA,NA,CASSERVRGSNQPQHF,TGTGCCAGCAGTGAACGGGTCAGGGGCAGCAATCAGCCCCAGCATTTT